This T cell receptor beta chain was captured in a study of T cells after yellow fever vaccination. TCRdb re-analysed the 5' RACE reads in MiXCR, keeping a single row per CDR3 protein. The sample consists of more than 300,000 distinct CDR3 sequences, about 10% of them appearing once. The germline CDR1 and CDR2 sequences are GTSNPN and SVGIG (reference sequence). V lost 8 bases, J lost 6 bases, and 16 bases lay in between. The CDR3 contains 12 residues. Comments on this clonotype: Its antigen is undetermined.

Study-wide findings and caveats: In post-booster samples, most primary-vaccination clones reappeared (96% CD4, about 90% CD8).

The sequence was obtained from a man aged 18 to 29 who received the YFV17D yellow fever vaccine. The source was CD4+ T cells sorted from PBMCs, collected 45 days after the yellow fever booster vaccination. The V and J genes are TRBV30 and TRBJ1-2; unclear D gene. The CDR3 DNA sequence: TGTGCCCAAGGCCGAGGGCTACATGGCTACACCTTC. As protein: CAQGRGLHGYTF. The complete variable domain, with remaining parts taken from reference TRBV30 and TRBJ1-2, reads SQTIHQWPATLVQPVGSPLSLECTVEGTSNPNLYWYRQAAGRGLQLLFYSVGIGQISSEVPQNLSASRPQDRQFILSSKKLLLSDSGFYLCAQGRGLHGYTFGSGTRLTVV.